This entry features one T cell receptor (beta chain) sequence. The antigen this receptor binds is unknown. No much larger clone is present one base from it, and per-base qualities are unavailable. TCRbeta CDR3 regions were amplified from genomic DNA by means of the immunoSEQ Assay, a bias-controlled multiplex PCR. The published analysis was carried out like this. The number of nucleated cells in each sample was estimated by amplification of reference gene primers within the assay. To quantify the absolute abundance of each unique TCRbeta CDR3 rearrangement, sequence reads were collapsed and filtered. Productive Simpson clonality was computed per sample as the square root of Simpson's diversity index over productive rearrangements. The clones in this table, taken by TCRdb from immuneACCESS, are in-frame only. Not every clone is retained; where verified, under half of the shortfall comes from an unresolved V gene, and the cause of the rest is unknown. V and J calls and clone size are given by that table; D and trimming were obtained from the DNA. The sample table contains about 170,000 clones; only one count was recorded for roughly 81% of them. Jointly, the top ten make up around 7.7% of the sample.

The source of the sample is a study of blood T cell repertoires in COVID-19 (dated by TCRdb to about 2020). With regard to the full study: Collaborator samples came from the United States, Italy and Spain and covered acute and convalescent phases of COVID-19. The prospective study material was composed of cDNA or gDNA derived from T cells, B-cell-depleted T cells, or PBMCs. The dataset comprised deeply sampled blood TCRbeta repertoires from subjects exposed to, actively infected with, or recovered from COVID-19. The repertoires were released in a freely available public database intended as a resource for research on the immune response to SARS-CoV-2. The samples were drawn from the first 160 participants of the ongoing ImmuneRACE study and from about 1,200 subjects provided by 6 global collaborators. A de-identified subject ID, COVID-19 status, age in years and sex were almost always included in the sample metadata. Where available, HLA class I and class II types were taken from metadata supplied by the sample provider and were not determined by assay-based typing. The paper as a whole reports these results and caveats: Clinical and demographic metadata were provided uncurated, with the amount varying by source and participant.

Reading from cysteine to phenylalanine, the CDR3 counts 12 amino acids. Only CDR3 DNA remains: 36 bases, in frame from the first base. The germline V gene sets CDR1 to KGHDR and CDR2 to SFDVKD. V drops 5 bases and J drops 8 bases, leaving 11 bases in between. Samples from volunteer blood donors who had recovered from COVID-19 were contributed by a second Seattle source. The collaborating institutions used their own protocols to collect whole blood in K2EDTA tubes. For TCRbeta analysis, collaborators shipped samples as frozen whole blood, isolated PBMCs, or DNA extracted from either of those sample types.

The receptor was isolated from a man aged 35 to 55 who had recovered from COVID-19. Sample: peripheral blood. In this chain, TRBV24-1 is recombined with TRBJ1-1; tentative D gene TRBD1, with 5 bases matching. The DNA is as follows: TGTGCCACCAGTGGGCGGGACGGGGAAGCTTTCTTT. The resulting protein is CATSGRDGEAFF.